This T cell receptor beta chain was identified during a study of blood T cell repertoires in COVID-19 (dated by TCRdb to between 2020 and 2021). Notes on the research overall: Samples covering the acute and convalescent phases of COVID-19 were provided by collaborators in the United States, Italy and Spain. Where available, HLA class I and class II types were taken from metadata supplied by the sample provider and were not determined by assay-based typing. The dataset comprised deeply sampled blood TCRbeta repertoires from subjects exposed to, actively infected with, or recovered from COVID-19. A freely available public database, intended as a resource for researchers studying the immune response to SARS-CoV-2, is where the repertoires were released. Samples came from the ongoing ImmuneRACE study (first 160 participants) plus 1,254 subjects from 6 global collaborators. The prospective study material was composed of cDNA or gDNA derived from T cells, B-cell-depleted T cells, or PBMCs. Sample metadata almost always included a de-identified subject ID, COVID-19 status, age in years and sex.

The full study reports these points: The amount of clinical and demographic metadata varied by source and participant and was provided uncurated.

The immunoSEQ Assay, a bias-controlled multiplex PCR, was used to amplify TCRbeta CDR3 regions from genomic DNA. Per the source publication's procedure: The number of nucleated cells in each sample was estimated from the amplification of reference gene primers within the assay. Sequence reads were collapsed and filtered to measure the absolute abundance of every unique TCRbeta CDR3 rearrangement. For each sample, productive Simpson clonality was calculated by taking the square root of Simpson's diversity index across productive rearrangements. TCRdb carries this immuneACCESS record with in-frame sequences only. Its versions omit some clonotypes, under half of them owing to an unresolved V gene in the studies checked, with the rest unexplained. The V and J calls and clone size were taken over from that table, and D and trimming were inferred from the DNA. The sample includes about 230,000 clones, with around 81% observed a single time. The top ten hold around 4% of the sample.

Sequences LNHDA (CDR1) and SQIVND (CDR2) are obtained from the germline V gene (reference sequence). The junction shows trimming of 3 bases on V and 8 bases on J, and the gene matches do not reach 9 bases of it. The CDR3 sequence holds 15 residues, the cysteine and phenylalanine included. Only the CDR3 part of the read is kept: 45 bases, read in frame from the first base. As concerns this clone: Its antigen target is currently unknown. No base qualities exist here, and no much larger clone lies one base off it.

The collaborating institutions used their own protocols to collect whole blood in K2EDTA tubes. For TCRbeta analysis, collaborators shipped samples in one of three forms: frozen whole blood, isolated PBMCs, or DNA extracted from either of those sample types. This sequence originates from a man aged 45-60 years with active or convalescent COVID-19. The material sequenced was peripheral blood. In this chain, TRBV19 is recombined with TRBJ1-4, with TRBD1 identical over 7 junction bases. Here is the DNA: TGTGCCAGTAGTATGCAGGCCGGGACAGAGGAAAAACTGTTTTTT. Its amino acids are CASSMQAGTEEKLFF.